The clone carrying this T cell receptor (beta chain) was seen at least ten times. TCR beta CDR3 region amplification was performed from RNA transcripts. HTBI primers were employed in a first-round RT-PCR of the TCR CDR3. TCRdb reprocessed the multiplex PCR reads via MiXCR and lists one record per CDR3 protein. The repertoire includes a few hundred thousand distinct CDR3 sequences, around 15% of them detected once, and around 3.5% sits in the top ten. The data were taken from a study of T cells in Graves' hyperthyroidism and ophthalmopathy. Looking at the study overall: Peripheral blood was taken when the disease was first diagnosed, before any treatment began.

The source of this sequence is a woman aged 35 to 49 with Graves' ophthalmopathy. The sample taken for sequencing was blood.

Here the CDR3 DNA reads TGTGCCAGCAGCACGCCCCCCGGGACAGCAGGGAACTATGGCTACACCTTC. Translated: CASSTPPGTAGNYGYTF. The genes are TRBV2 and TRBJ1-2; TRBD1 aligns across 7 bases. This CDR3 has 17 residues. The germline V gene has CDR1 SNHLY and CDR2 FYNNEI. The trim removed 6 bases at V and 2 bases at J, leaving 15 bases unmatched. The entire variable domain, with the rest obtained from reference TRBV2 and TRBJ1-2, is as follows: EPEVTQTPSHQVTQMGQEVILRCVPISNHLYFYWYRQILGQKVEFLVSFYNNEISEKSEIFDDQFSVERPDGSNFTLKIRSTKLEDSAMYFCASSTPPGTAGNYGYTFGSGTRLTVV.